These 5 T cell receptor beta chains came from one sample sequenced in a study of blood T cell repertoires in COVID-19. Generated by immunoSEQ multiplex PCR, the TCRdb table keeps only in-frame clones and is missing some. This table has some 46,000 clones, approximately 90% appearing once. Sequenced sample: peripheral blood. The receptors originated from a man in his 60s with active COVID-19.

This chain joins TRBV12-3 or TRBV12-4 and TRBJ2-7; possible D gene TRBD2, 6 bases. Trimming took off 4 bases at V and 6 bases at J, with 10 bases between the two ends. CDR3 length equals 12 residues. CDR3 nucleotides: TGTGCCAGCAGTTCCCCCGGGGGCGAGCAGTACTTC. This codes for CASSSPGGEQYF.

The rearrangement links TRBV30 to TRBJ1-4; tentative D call: TRBD1 (6 bases). The V and J ends lost 4 bases and 7 bases respectively, with 16 bases between them. In germline, CDR1 is GTSNPN, CDR2 SVGIG (reference sequence). This CDR3 contains 14 residues. The CDR3 coding sequence is TGTGCCTGGACCCCGGGACAAAGCATTGAAAAACTGTTTTTT. As protein: CAWTPGQSIEKLFF. Filled out from reference TRBV30 and TRBJ1-4, the complete variable domain reads SQTIHQWPATLVQPVGSPLSLECTVEGTSNPNLYWYRQAAGRGLQLLFYSVGIGQISSEVPQNLSASRPQDRQFILSSKKLLLSDSGFYLCAWTPGQSIEKLFFGSGTQLSVL.

The chain is built from TRBV7-2 and TRBJ2-2; 12 positions match TRBD2. Trimming cost V 10 bases and J 4 bases; bases outside gene matches: 10. The germline V gene has CDR1 SGHTA and CDR2 FQGNSA. The CDR3 is 16 residues long. Here the CDR3 reads CATRLAGGWSTGELFF. DNA of the CDR3: TGTGCCACCCGCCTAGCGGGGGGGTGGAGCACCGGGGAGCTGTTTTTT.

This sequence joins TRBV7-3 and TRBJ2-7, with a possible D match to TRBD2 (5 bases). This CDR3 has 13 amino acids. With 4 bases removed from V and 4 bases from J, the gap between germline ends came to 11 bases. CDR1 SGHTA and CDR2 FQGTGA come from the germline V gene. The CDR3 nucleotides are TGTGCCAGCAGCTCAGCCCGGGGTTACGAGCAGTACTTC. It yields the protein CASSSARGYEQYF.

The chain uses TRBV25-1 and TRBJ1-4; D is unclear. There are 13 residues in the CDR3. Germline lookup yields CDR1 MGHDK and CDR2 SYGVNS. V was trimmed by 5 bases and J by 4 bases, leaving 8 bases between them. CDR3 sequence: CASSPRGNEKLFF. The CDR3 region has the DNA TGTGCCAGCAGTCCCCGGGGTAATGAAAAACTGTTTTTT.